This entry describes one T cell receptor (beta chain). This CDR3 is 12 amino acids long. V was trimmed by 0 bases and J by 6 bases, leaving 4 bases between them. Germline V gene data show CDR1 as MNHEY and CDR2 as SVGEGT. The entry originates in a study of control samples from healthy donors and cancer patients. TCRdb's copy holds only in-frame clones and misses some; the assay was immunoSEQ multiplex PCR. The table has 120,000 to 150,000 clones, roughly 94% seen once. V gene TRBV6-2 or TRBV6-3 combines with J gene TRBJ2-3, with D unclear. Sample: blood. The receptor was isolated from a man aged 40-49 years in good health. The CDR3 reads CASSYSWDTQYF. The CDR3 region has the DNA TGTGCCAGCAGTTACTCTTGGGATACGCAGTATTTT.